The entry that follows covers one T cell receptor beta chain sequence. Antigen unknown. The entirety of the isolated RNA underwent reverse transcription, so expressed TCRB transcripts were sequenced. Deep immunoSEQ sequencing covered naive, central memory and regulatory T cell samples. Sequenced by immunoSEQ multiplex PCR; TCRdb stores in-frame clones only, minus some. The sample includes about 270,000 clones, more than 13% of them seen just once. V lost 3 bases and J 8 bases, leaving 8 bases between the germline ends. The CDR3 totals 11 residues. Germline CDR1 reads DFQATT; CDR2 reads SNEGSKA (reference sequence). This entry belongs to a study of beta chain features in type 1 diabetes. The wider study: Comparable age, gender and cell yields were observed in patients relative to healthy donors. Examination spanned around 110,000,000 sorted cells from all samples.

Study-level points and caveats: In every one of the four CD4+ subsets, TCRB CDR3s were moderately but significantly shorter in Type 1 diabetes patients. The question left open here concerned HLA type influencing TCRB rearrangement.

This clonotype was obtained from a man aged 30 to 45 with type 1 diabetes. The chain employs TRBV20-1 and TRBJ2-1; no definite D call. Sequencing input: naive CD4+ T cells from blood. Here the CDR3 DNA reads TGCAGTGCTAGGCGTCTGGATGAGCAGTTCTTC. This translates into CSARRLDEQFF.